This TCR beta chain was captured in a study of cytomegalovirus exposure and HLA in healthy donors. At the level of the study: Among the 300 to 450 genotyped donors, approximately 81% were placed in the Caucasian-associated ancestry cluster. Study conclusions and caveats: Many donors shared some public TCRs, even though most TCR sequences were rare. Later on, an analysis showed TCR association rates differing by HLA locus, with DRB1 the most and HLA-C the fewest. It is likely that the observed cluster of highly shared sequence variants was a sequencing artifact.

The PCR made use of 60 Vbeta and 13 Jbeta primers. TCRdb keeps only in-frame clones here, not all; method: immunoSEQ multiplex PCR. The sample shows roughly 97,000 clones, over 75% of them seen only once. This clone has a single count. Its antigen is undetermined. This clonotype was sampled from a woman in her late teens or twenties in good health and CMV-seropositive. Material for sequencing was PBMCs.

The CDR3 DNA reads as TGCGCCAGCACGACTAGCGGTTACAATGAGCAGTTCTTC. Translation gives CASTTSGYNEQFF. The rearrangement links TRBV5-1 to TRBJ2-1; 9 bases agree with TRBD2. V gave up 6 bases and J gave up 4 bases; unmatched junction bases: 2. Germline loops: CDR1 SGHRS, CDR2 YFSETQ. The CDR3 is 13 residues long.